The rows below give T cell receptor beta chains drawn from one sample of a study of T cells after posttransplantation cyclophosphamide. The protocol was immunoSEQ multiplex PCR, while the TCRdb copy is restricted to in-frame clones and leaves out a portion. In total the sample includes roughly 16,000 clones, none of them seen once. Source: PBMCs, taken after allogeneic stem cell transplant with posttransplant cyclophosphamide. These receptors were collected from a female patient under 45 who received an allogeneic stem cell transplant from a related donor, was CMV-positive, and had no GVHD. The graft donor may account for some of the T cells. The CDR3 runs from the conserved cysteine through the conserved F or W. D genes are given only for firm matches. Only some rows state a clone size, as once, few, many or a class for expanded clones.

DNA: TGCGCCAGCAGCTTGGAGTCTAGCGGGAGGGGACCAGATACGCAGTATTTT
CDR3: CASSLESSGRGPDTQYF
size: many
J: TRBJ2-3
V: TRBV5-1
D: TRBD2

DNA: TGTGCCAGCTCACCCCTTAGCACAGATACGCAGTATTTT
CDR3: CASSPLSTDTQYF
size: many
J: TRBJ2-3
V: TRBV18
D: NA

DNA: TGTGCCAGCAGCAACTGGGGGGGCGGCAATCAGCCCCAGCATTTT
CDR3: CASSNWGGGNQPQHF
size: many
J: TRBJ1-5
V: TRBV6-6
D: NA

DNA: TGCGCCAGCAGCCAAGATATCTTCCCGAGCTCCTACAATGAGCAGTTCTTC
CDR3: CASSQDIFPSSYNEQFF
size: many
J: TRBJ2-1
V: TRBV4-1
D: NA

DNA: TGTGCCAGCAGCAAGCAAAATTCACCCCTCCACTTT
CDR3: CASSKQNSPLHF
size: many
J: TRBJ1-6
V: TRBV5-6
D: NA

DNA: TGTGCCAGCAGCCCCCCCCCTTTAGCGGGAGGGAGGAATGAGCAGTTCTTC
CDR3: CASSPPPLAGGRNEQFF
size: many
J: TRBJ2-1
V: TRBV5-4
D: TRBD2

DNA: TGTGCCAGCAGCGTATCAGGGGCCGCCAATCAGCCCCAGCATTTT
CDR3: CASSVSGAANQPQHF
size: many
J: TRBJ1-5
V: TRBV9
D: NA

DNA: TGCGCCAGCAGCCAAGATGGGGGGAGGACCGGGGAGCTGTTTTTT
CDR3: CASSQDGGRTGELFF
size: many
J: TRBJ2-2
V: TRBV4-3
D: NA

DNA: TGCGCCAGCAGCTTCGGGACAGGAGACCATCAGCCCCAGCATTTT
CDR3: CASSFGTGDHQPQHF
size: many
J: TRBJ1-5
V: TRBV5-1
D: TRBD1

DNA: TGTGCCAGCAGCTTAATAGGTGACTCCTACGAGCAGTACTTC
CDR3: CASSLIGDSYEQYF
size: NA
J: TRBJ2-7
V: TRBV11-2
D: NA

DNA: TGTGCCAGCAGTCGCGGGACAGGGGACGAGCAGTACTTC
CDR3: CASSRGTGDEQYF
size: many
J: TRBJ2-7
V: TRBV6-5
D: TRBD1

DNA: TGTGCCAGCAGTTTATATTTAACGATACCCCCAGTATCCACAGATACGCAGTATTTT
CDR3: CASSLYLTIPPVSTDTQYF
size: many
J: TRBJ2-3
V: TRBV27
D: NA

DNA: TGCGCCAGCAGCCCCCGACGGACTAGCGGAACCTACGAGCAGTACTTC
CDR3: CASSPRRTSGTYEQYF
size: few
J: TRBJ2-7
V: TRBV5-1
D: TRBD2

DNA: TGTGCCAGCACGGGACTAGCGGGAGATGGGCAGTACTTC
CDR3: CASTGLAGDGQYF
size: many
J: TRBJ2-7
V: TRBV2
D: TRBD2

DNA: TGTGCCAGCAGCTTGGGTCCCAGGGGTACTGAAGCTTTCTTT
CDR3: CASSLGPRGTEAFF
size: many
J: TRBJ1-1
V: TRBV5-6
D: NA

DNA: TGTGCCAGCAGTGAATATGGCACCTATCAGCCCCAGCATTTT
CDR3: CASSEYGTYQPQHF
size: many
J: TRBJ1-5
V: TRBV25-1
D: NA

DNA: TGTGCCAGCAGTGAACTCTGGAACACTGAAGCTTTCTTT
CDR3: CASSELWNTEAFF
size: many
J: TRBJ1-1
V: TRBV6-1
D: NA

DNA: TGTGCCAGCAGCTTTCTTCGGGGTAACACCGGGGAGCTGTTTTTT
CDR3: CASSFLRGNTGELFF
size: many
J: TRBJ2-2
V: TRBV5-4
D: NA

DNA: TGTGCCAGCAGCTTCCGGCAGGCCTATAGTGAGCAGTTCTTC
CDR3: CASSFRQAYSEQFF
size: many
J: TRBJ2-1
V: TRBV7-2
D: NA

DNA: TGTGCCTGGAGCCCGGGACTAGCGGGATTGGGCTACAATGAGCAGTTCTTC
CDR3: CAWSPGLAGLGYNEQFF
size: many
J: TRBJ2-1
V: TRBV30
D: TRBD2

DNA: TGTGCCAGCAGCCAAGATGGCCCCACCATAGCGGGGGTCTCCTACGAGCAGTACTTC
CDR3: CASSQDGPTIAGVSYEQYF
size: many
J: TRBJ2-7
V: TRBV4-2
D: TRBD2

DNA: TGTGCCAGCAGCTTATACAGTGAAGACTCCTACAATGAGCAGTTCTTC
CDR3: CASSLYSEDSYNEQFF
size: many
J: TRBJ2-1
V: TRBV7-9
D: NA

DNA: TGTGCCAGCTCACCTACAATCCAAGGGGCGGACTATGGCTACACCTTC
CDR3: CASSPTIQGADYGYTF
size: many
J: TRBJ1-2
V: TRBV18
D: NA

DNA: TGTGCCAGCAGTTTACGGGACAGAAGCACAGATACGCAGTATTTT
CDR3: CASSLRDRSTDTQYF
size: many
J: TRBJ2-3
V: TRBV27
D: TRBD1

DNA: TGTGCCAGTAGTAGGGGGGTGCGAGGGACTGAAGCTTTCTTT
CDR3: CASSRGVRGTEAFF
size: many
J: TRBJ1-1
V: TRBV19
D: NA

DNA: TGTGCCAGCACCCCAATATGGAACAGGGGACCTTGGGAGACCCAGTACTTC
CDR3: CASTPIWNRGPWETQYF
size: many
J: TRBJ2-5
V: TRBV27
D: TRBD1

DNA: TGCGCCAGCAGCTTGGATGGAGCGGGAGGGCCGGGTAACGGGGAGCTGTTTTTT
CDR3: CASSLDGAGGPGNGELFF
size: many
J: TRBJ2-2
V: TRBV5-1
D: TRBD2

DNA: TGCGCCAGCAGCCAAGATAATTTCGGACAGCGCTCCTACGAGCAGTACTTC
CDR3: CASSQDNFGQRSYEQYF
size: many
J: TRBJ2-7
V: TRBV4-3
D: NA

DNA: TGTGCCAGCAGCTACCCGGGAGGAGATCTGTACTTC
CDR3: CASSYPGGDLYF
size: NA
J: TRBJ2-5
V: TRBV11-1
D: TRBD2

DNA: TGTGCCAGCTCCCCCAGCGGGGAGCTGTTTTTT
CDR3: CASSPSGELFF
size: many
J: TRBJ2-2
V: TRBV18
D: NA

DNA: TGTGCCAGCAGCTTGGCCGGGGGGTCCTACGAGCAGTACTTC
CDR3: CASSLAGGSYEQYF
size: few
J: TRBJ2-7
V: TRBV5-5
D: TRBD2

DNA: TGCGCCAGCAGCTTGAGACTAGCGGACACAGATACGCAGTATTTT
CDR3: CASSLRLADTDTQYF
size: many
J: TRBJ2-3
V: TRBV5-1
D: TRBD2

DNA: TGCGCCAGCAGCCAAGATGGGAGGAGGAATCAGCCCCAGCATTTT
CDR3: CASSQDGRRNQPQHF
size: many
J: TRBJ1-5
V: TRBV4-1
D: NA

DNA: TGCGCCAGCAGCTTGGCAGAGGGACAGGGGCCATACGAGCAGTACTTC
CDR3: CASSLAEGQGPYEQYF
size: many
J: TRBJ2-7
V: TRBV5-1
D: TRBD1

DNA: TGTGCCAGCAGCAAGTATAGCGGGAGCGGATACCACGAGCAGTACTTC
CDR3: CASSKYSGSGYHEQYF
size: many
J: TRBJ2-7
V: TRBV14
D: TRBD2

DNA: TGTGCCAGCAGCTTAAATTCTGCGACTGAAGCTTTCTTT
CDR3: CASSLNSATEAFF
size: many
J: TRBJ1-1
V: TRBV7-9
D: NA

DNA: TGTGCCAGCAGCCCAATAGGGGGGGTTAATCAGCCCCAGCATTTT
CDR3: CASSPIGGVNQPQHF
size: many
J: TRBJ1-5
V: TRBV7-8
D: NA

DNA: TGCGCCAGCAGCTTGGGACAGGTACGCTCTGGAAACACCATATATTTT
CDR3: CASSLGQVRSGNTIYF
size: many
J: TRBJ1-3
V: TRBV5-1
D: NA

DNA: TGCAGCGTTCAGGGGTCTAATTCCTACAATGAGCAGTTCTTC
CDR3: CSVQGSNSYNEQFF
size: many
J: TRBJ2-1
V: TRBV29-1
D: NA

DNA: TGTGCCAGCAGCGCCGGGACCTACGAGCAGTACTTC
CDR3: CASSAGTYEQYF
size: many
J: TRBJ2-7
V: TRBV28
D: NA

DNA: TGTGCCAGCAGCTCGCAGGGGGATCAGCCCCAGCATTTT
CDR3: CASSSQGDQPQHF
size: many
J: TRBJ1-5
V: TRBV11-2
D: TRBD1

DNA: TGTGCCAGCAGCTTGGGACAGGGGGGAACCTACGAGCAGTACTTC
CDR3: CASSLGQGGTYEQYF
size: many
J: TRBJ2-7
V: TRBV5-6
D: TRBD1

DNA: TGTGCCAGCAGCTTCGAGACAGGGGGCTTAGTGCCCTACGAGCAGTACTTC
CDR3: CASSFETGGLVPYEQYF
size: many
J: TRBJ2-7
V: TRBV11-2
D: TRBD1

DNA: TGTGCCAGCAGCTTAGAAGCCCCTGTTGGTGAGCAGTTCTTC
CDR3: CASSLEAPVGEQFF
size: many
J: TRBJ2-1
V: TRBV11-2
D: NA

DNA: TGCGCCAGCAGCCACCCAACGGGACTAGCCCACGAGCAGTACTTC
CDR3: CASSHPTGLAHEQYF
size: many
J: TRBJ2-7
V: TRBV4-1
D: TRBD2

DNA: TGTGCCAGCAGCTTCGGCCCGACAGGGGGATACGAGACCCAGTACTTC
CDR3: CASSFGPTGGYETQYF
size: many
J: TRBJ2-5
V: TRBV7-3
D: TRBD1

DNA: TGTGCCAGCAAAAAAGAGGGGGCAAATCGTAACTATGGCTACACCTTC
CDR3: CASKKEGANRNYGYTF
size: many
J: TRBJ1-2
V: TRBV18
D: TRBD1

DNA: TGTGCCAGCAGTGAAAGCGCTAGACCTCATCAGCCCCAGCATTTT
CDR3: CASSESARPHQPQHF
size: many
J: TRBJ1-5
V: TRBV25-1
D: NA

DNA: TGTGCCAGCAGCCGGGACAGGGTGGGGACAGATACGCAGTATTTT
CDR3: CASSRDRVGTDTQYF
size: many
J: TRBJ2-3
V: TRBV5-6
D: TRBD1

DNA: TGTGCCAGCAGCCCCGGGACAGGGCTTCAGGATTTT
CDR3: CASSPGTGLQDF
size: many
J: TRBJ1-3
V: TRBV5-4
D: TRBD1

DNA: TGTGCCAGTAGTAGAGGGGGATCCTACGAGCAGTACTTC
CDR3: CASSRGGSYEQYF
size: many
J: TRBJ2-7
V: TRBV19
D: NA

DNA: TGTGCCAGCAGCTTAGCGGGGTGGGGTGCTGAAGCTTTCTTT
CDR3: CASSLAGWGAEAFF
size: many
J: TRBJ1-1
V: TRBV11-2
D: NA

DNA: TGTGCCAGCACGCGGGAGGGCGGCACAGATACGCAGTATTTT
CDR3: CASTREGGTDTQYF
size: many
J: TRBJ2-3
V: TRBV18
D: TRBD2

DNA: TGTGCCAGTAAAAACACAGGGACCTATGGAGGCTACACCTTC
CDR3: CASKNTGTYGGYTF
size: medium-sized
J: TRBJ1-2
V: TRBV19
D: NA